This TCR beta chain was recovered during a study of beta chain features in type 1 diabetes. Study-wide results and limits: Type 1 diabetes patients had VDJ junctions that carried fewer insertions and more deletions.

The sample holds a few counts of this clone. The antigen is undetermined. In germline, CDR1 is KGHSH, CDR2 LQKENI. The CDR3 extends over 16 amino acids. V shed 3 bases and J shed 0 bases, with 12 bases lying between them. Expressed TCRB transcripts were sequenced because the isolated RNA had all been reverse transcribed beforehand. Only in-frame clones appear in the TCRdb table, and some are missing; sequencing was by immunoSEQ multiplex PCR. The sample records 900,000 or so clones, 15% to 20% being singletons. This receptor was obtained from a woman aged 18-29 years in good health. The J gene is TRBJ2-1, the V gene TRBV18; D uncertain. Sequencing was carried out using naive CD4+ T cells from blood. CDR3 in DNA: TGTGCCAGCTCACCCCGGAACGGCCGCTCCTACAATGAGCAGTTCTTC. It yields the protein CASSPRNGRSYNEQFF.